This T cell receptor beta chain was sequenced for a study of OX40 agonist ivuxolimab in advanced cancers. The study's findings and limits: Relative to CD4+ cells, CD8+ T cells on average had more expanded clones.

Profiling relied on immunoSEQ multiplex PCR, and the TCRdb table lists in-frame clones only, not all of them. The data show about 62,000 clones, with nearly 90% seen just once and roughly 0.29% held by the top ten. For this clone: Its matching antigen is unknown.

The sequences come from CD4+ or CD8+ T cells sorted from blood, collected in a trial of the OX40 agonist ivuxolimab. The source is an adult with an advanced solid tumor such as melanoma, head and neck, liver or kidney cancer.

CDR3 sequence reads: CATSRDLAGLNGELFF. The CDR3 nucleotides are TGTGCCACCAGCAGAGATCTAGCGGGATTAAACGGGGAGCTGTTTTTT. The chain has TRBV15 and TRBJ2-2; 9 bases fit TRBD2. The germline CDR1 and CDR2 sequences are LNHNV and YYDKDF (reference sequence). J lost 7 bases, V lost 0 bases, and 6 bases had no gene match. CDR3 length equals 16 residues.